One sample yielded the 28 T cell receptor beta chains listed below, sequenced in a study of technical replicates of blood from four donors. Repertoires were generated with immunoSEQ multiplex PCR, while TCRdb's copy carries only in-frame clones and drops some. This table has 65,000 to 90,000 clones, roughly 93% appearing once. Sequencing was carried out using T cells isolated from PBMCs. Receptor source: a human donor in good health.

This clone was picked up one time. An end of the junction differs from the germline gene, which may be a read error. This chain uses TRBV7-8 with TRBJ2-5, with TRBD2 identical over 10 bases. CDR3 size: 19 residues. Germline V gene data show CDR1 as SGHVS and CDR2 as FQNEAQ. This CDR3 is CASTLGTGLAEMYQETQYF. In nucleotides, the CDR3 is TGTGCCAGCACCTTAGGGACAGGACTAGCGGAAATGTACCAAGAGACCCAGTACTTC.

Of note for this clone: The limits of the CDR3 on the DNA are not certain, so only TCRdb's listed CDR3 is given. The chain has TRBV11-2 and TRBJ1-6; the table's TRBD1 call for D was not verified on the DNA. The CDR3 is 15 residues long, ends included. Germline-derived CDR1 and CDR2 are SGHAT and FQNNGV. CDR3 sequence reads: CASSFSGQGGSPLHF.

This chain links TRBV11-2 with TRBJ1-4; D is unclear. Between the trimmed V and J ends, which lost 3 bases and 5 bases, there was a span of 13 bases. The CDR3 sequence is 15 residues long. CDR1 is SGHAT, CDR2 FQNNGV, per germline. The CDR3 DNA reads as TGTGCCAGCAGCTTTCTTGGCACACCCAATGAAAAACTGTTTTTT. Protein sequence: CASSFLGTPNEKLFF.

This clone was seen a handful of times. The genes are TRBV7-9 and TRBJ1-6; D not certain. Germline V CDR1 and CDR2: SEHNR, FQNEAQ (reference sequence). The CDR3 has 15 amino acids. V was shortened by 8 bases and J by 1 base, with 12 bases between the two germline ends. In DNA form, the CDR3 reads TGTGCCAGCGCAATCAAAGAGTCCTATAATTCACCCCTCCACTTT. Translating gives CASAIKESYNSPLHF.

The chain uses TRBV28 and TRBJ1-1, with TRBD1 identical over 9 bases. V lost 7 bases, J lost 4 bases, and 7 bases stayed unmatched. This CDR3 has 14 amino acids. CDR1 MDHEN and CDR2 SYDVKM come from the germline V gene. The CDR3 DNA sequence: TGTGCCAGCACCCCAGGACAGGGGCCCACTGAAGCTTTCTTT. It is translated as CASTPGQGPTEAFF.

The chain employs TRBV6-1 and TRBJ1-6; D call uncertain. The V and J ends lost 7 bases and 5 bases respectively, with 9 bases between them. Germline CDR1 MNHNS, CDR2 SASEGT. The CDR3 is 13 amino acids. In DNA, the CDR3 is TGTGCCAGCATCTCCAGTGATAATTCACCCCTCCACTTT. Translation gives CASISSDNSPLHF.

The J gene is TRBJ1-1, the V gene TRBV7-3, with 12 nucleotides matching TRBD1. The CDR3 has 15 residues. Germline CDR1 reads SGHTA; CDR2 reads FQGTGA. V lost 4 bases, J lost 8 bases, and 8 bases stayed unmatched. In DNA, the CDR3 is TGTGCCAGCAGCTCGAACCCGGGACAGGGGGCGGAAGCTTTCTTT. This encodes CASSSNPGQGAEAFF.

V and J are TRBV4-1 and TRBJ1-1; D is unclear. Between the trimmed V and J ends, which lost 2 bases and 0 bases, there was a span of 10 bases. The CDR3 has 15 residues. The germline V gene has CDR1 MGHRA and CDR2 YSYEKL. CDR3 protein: CASSQWHTMNTEAFF. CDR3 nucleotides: TGCGCCAGCAGCCAATGGCATACAATGAACACTGAAGCTTTCTTT.

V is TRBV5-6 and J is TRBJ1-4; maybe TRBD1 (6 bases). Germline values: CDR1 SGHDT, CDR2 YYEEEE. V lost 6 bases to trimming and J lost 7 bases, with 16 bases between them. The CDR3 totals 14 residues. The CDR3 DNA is TGTGCCAGCACCCAAACAGGGAGGGTTGAAAAACTGTTTTTT. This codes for CASTQTGRVEKLFF. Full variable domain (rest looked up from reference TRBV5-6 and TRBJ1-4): DAGVTQSPTHLIKTRGQQVTLRCSPKSGHDTVSWYQQALGQGPQFIFQYYEEEERQRGNFPDRFSGHQFPNYSSELNVNALLLGDSALYLCASTQTGRVEKLFFGSGTQLSVL.

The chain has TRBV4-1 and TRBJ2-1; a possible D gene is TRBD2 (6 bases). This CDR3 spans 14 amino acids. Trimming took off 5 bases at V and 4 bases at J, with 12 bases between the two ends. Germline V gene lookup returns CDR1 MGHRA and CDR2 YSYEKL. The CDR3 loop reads CASSSRGTYNEQFF. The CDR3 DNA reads TGCGCCAGCAGCTCCCGGGGGACGTACAATGAGCAGTTCTTC.

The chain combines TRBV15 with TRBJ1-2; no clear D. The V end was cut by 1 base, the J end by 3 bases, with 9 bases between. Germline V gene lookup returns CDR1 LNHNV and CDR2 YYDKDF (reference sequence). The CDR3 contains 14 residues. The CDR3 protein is CATSRGEGHYGYTF. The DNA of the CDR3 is TGTGCCACCAGCAGAGGGGAGGGCCACTATGGCTACACCTTC.

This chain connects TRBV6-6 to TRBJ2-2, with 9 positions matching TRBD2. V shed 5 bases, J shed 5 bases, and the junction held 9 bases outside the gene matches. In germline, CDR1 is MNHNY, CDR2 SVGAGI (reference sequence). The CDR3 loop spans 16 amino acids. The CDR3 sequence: CASSRGTSTGTGELFF. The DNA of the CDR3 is TGTGCCAGCAGTAGGGGGACTAGCACGGGGACCGGGGAGCTGTTTTTT.

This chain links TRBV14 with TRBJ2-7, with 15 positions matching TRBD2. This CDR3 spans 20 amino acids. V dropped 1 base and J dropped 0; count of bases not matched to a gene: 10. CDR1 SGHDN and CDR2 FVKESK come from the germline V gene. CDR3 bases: TGTGCCAGCAGCCAAGGGACCGGGACTAGCGGGAGGACCAGCTCCTACGAGCAGTACTTC. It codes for CASSQGTGTSGRTSSYEQYF.

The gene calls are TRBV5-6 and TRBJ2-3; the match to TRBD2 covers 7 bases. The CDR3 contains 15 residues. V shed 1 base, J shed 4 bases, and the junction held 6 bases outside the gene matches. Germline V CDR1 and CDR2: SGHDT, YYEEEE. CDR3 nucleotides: TGTGCCAGCAGCTTGAGCGGGAACCCCGCAGATACGCAGTATTTT. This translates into CASSLSGNPADTQYF.

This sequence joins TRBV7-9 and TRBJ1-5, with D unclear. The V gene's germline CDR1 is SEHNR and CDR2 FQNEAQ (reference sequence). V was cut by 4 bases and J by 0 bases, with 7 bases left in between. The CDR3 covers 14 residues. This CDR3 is CASSYSPSNQPQHF. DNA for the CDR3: TGTGCCAGCAGCTACAGCCCTAGCAATCAGCCCCAGCATTTT.

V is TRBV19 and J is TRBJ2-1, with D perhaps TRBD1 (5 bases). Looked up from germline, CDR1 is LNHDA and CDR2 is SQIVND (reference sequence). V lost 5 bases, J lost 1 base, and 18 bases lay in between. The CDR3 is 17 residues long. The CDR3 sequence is CASSVLQGSLSYNEQFF. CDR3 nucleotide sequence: TGTGCCAGTAGTGTTCTTCAGGGATCCCTGTCCTACAATGAGCAGTTCTTC.

The CDR3 coding sequence is TGTGCCAGCAAGAGGGGGTACGAGCAGTACTTC. This sequence encodes CASKRGYEQYF. The chain has TRBV6-1 and TRBJ2-7; weak D call: TRBD1 (6 bases). The V gene lost 7 bases and the J gene lost 4 bases, with 8 bases spanning the gap. This CDR3 is built from 11 residues. Germline CDR1 is MNHNS and CDR2 is SASEGT.

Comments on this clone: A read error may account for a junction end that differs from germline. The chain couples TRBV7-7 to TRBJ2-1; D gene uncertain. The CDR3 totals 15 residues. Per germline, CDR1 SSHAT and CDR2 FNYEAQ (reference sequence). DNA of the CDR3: TGTGCTAGCAGCTTATCCCCCTCGGGTCTCAATGAGCAGTTCTTC. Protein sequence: CASSLSPSGLNEQFF. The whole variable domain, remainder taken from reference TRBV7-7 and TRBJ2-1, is GAGVSQSPRYKVTKRGQDVTLRCDPISSHATLYWYQQALGQGPEFLTYFNYEAQPDKSGLPSDRFSAERPEGSISTLTIQRTEQRDSAMYRCASSLSPSGLNEQFFGPGTRLTVL.

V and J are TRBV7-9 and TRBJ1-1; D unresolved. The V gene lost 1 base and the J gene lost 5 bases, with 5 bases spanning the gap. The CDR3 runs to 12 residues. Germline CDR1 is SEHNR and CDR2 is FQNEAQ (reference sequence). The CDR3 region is CASSLGETEAFF. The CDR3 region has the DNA TGTGCCAGCAGCTTAGGCGAGACTGAAGCTTTCTTT.

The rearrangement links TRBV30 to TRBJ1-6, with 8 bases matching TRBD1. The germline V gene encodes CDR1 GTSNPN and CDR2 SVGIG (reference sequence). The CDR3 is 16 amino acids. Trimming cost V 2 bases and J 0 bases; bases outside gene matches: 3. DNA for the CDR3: TGTGCCTGGAGTCGGACAGGGAACTCCTATAATTCACCCCTCCACTTT. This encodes CAWSRTGNSYNSPLHF.

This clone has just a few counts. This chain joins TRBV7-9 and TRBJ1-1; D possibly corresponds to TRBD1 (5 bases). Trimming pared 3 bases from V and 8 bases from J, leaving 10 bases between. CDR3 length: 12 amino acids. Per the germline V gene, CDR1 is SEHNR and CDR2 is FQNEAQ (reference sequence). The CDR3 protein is CASSFGGDEAFF. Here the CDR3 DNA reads TGTGCCAGCAGCTTCGGCGGGGACGAAGCTTTCTTT.

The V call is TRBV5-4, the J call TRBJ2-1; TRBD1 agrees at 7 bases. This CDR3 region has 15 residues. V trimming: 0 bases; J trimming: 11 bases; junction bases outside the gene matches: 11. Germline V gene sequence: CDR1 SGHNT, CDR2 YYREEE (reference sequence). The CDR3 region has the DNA TGTGCCAGCAGCTTGGCCGCTACACAGGGGAAAAAGCAGTTCTTC. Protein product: CASSLAATQGKKQFF.

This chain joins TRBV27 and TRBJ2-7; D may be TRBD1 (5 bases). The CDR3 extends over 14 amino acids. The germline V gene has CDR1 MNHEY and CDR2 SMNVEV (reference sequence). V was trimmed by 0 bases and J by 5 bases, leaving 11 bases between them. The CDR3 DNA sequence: TGTGCCAGCAGTTTATCAAGGGGATCCCACGAGCAGTACTTC. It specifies CASSLSRGSHEQYF.

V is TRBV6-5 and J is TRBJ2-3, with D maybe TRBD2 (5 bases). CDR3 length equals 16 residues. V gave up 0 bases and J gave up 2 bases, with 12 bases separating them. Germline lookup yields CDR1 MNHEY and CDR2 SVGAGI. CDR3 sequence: CASSYSSGGHTDTQYF. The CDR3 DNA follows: TGTGCCAGCAGTTACTCGAGCGGTGGCCACACAGATACGCAGTATTTT.

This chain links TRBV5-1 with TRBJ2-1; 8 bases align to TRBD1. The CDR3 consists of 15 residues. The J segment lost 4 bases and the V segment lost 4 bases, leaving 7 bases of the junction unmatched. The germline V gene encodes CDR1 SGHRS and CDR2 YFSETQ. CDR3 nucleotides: TGCGCCAGCAGCCAAAGGGACAGGCCTTACAATGAGCAGTTCTTC. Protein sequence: CASSQRDRPYNEQFF.

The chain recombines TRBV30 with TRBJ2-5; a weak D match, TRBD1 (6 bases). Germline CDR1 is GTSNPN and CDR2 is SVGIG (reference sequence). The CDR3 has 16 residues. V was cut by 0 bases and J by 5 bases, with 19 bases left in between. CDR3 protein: CAWSVPWDKTFETQYF. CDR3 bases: TGTGCCTGGAGTGTACCTTGGGACAAGACCTTCGAGACCCAGTACTTC.

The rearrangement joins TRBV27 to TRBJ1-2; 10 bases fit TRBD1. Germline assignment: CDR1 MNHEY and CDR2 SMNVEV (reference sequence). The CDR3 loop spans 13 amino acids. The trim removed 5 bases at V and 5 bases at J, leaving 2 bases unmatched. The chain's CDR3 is CASSGTGVYGYTF. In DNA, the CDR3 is TGTGCCAGCAGTGGGACAGGGGTATATGGCTACACCTTC.

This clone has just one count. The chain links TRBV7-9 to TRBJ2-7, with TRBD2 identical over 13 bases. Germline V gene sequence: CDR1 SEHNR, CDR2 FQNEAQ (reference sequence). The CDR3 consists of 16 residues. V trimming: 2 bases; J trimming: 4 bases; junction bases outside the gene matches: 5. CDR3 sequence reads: CASSLNGLAGEYEQYF. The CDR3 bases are TGTGCCAGCAGCTTAAATGGACTAGCGGGAGAATACGAGCAGTACTTC. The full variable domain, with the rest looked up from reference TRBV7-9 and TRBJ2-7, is DTGVSQNPRHKITKRGQNVTFRCDPISEHNRLYWYRQTLGQGPEFLTYFQNEAQLEKSRLLSDRFSAERPKGSFSTLEIQRTEQGDSAMYLCASSLNGLAGEYEQYFGPGTRLTVT.